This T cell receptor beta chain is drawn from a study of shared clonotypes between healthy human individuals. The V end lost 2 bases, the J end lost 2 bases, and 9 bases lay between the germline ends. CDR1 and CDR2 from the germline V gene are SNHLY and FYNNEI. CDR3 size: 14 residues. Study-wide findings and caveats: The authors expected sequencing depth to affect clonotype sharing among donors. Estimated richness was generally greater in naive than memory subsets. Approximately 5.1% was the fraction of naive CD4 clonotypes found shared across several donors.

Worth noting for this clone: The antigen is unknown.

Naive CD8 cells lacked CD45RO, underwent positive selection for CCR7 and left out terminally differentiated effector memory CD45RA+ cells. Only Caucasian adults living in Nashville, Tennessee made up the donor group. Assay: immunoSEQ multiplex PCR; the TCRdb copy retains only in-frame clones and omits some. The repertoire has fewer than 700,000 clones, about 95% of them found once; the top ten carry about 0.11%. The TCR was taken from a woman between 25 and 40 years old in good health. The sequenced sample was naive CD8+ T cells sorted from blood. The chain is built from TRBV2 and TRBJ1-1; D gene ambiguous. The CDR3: CASSEWQVNTEAFF. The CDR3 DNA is TGTGCCAGCAGTGAATGGCAGGTCAACACTGAAGCTTTCTTT.